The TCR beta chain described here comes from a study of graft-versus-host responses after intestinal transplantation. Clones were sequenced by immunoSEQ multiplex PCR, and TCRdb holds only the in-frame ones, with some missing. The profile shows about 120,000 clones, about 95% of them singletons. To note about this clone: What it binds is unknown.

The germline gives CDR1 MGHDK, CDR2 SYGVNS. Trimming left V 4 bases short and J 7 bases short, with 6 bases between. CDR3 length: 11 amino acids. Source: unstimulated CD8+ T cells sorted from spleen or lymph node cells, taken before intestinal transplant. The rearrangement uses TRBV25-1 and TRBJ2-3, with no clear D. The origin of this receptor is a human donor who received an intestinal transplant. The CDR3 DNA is TGTGCCAGCAGTGTCGCCAATACGCAGTATTTT. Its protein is CASSVANTQYF.